This TCR beta chain was captured by sequencing in a study of beta chain features in type 1 diabetes. This clone was counted between two and nine times. At the DNA level, this CDR3 is encoded by other sequences in the same sample as well. The whole isolated RNA underwent reverse transcription, so sequencing captured expressed TCRB transcripts. Regulatory, naive and central memory T cell samples averaged approximately 3.4 million reads. Method: immunoSEQ multiplex PCR; TCRdb's copy keeps in-frame clones and lacks some. The data contain around 340,000 clones, under 8.5% of them singletons. This CDR3 is built from 13 residues. From germline, CDR1 is SGHTA and CDR2 FQGNSA. The ends lost 0 bases at V and 5 bases at J; junction bases unmatched: 0.

The chain carries TRBV7-2 and TRBJ2-5; 7 bases are shared with TRBD2. The material sequenced was central memory CD4+ T cells from blood. This TCR was recovered from a young woman in good health. The DNA of the CDR3 is TGTGCCAGCAGCTTAGCGGGAGGGGAGACCCAGTACTTC. This translates into CASSLAGGETQYF. Full variable domain (rest looked up from reference TRBV7-2 and TRBJ2-5): GAGVSQSPSNKVTEKGKDVELRCDPISGHTALYWYRQSLGQGLEFLIYFQGNSAPDKSGLPSDRFSAERTGGSVSTLTIQRTQQEDSAVYLCASSLAGGETQYFGPGTRLLVL.